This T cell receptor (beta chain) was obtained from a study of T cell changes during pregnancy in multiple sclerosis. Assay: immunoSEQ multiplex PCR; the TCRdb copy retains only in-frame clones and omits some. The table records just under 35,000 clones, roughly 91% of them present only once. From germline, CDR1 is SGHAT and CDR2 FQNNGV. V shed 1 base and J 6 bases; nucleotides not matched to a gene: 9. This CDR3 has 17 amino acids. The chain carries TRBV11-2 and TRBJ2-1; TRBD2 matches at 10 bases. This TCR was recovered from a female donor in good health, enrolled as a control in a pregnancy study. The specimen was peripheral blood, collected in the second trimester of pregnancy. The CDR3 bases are TGTGCCAGCAGCTTAGGATTGGCGGCTAGCGGGAGCAATGAGCAGTTCTTC. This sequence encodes CASSLGLAASGSNEQFF.